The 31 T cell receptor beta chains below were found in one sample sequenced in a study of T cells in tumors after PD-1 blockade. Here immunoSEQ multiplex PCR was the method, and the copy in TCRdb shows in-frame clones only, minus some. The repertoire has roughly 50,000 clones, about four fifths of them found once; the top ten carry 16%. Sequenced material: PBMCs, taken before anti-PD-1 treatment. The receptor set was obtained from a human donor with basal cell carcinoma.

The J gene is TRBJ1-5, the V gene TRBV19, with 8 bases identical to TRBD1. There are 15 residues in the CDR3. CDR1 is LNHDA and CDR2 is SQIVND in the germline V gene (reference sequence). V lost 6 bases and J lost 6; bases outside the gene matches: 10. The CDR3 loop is CASSLTGGVFQPQHF. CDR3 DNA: TGTGCCAGTAGCCTTACAGGGGGAGTTTTTCAGCCCCAGCATTTT.

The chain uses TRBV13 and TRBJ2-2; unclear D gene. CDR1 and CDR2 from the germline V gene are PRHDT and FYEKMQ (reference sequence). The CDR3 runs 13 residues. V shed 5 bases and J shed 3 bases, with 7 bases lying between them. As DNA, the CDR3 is TGTGCCAGCAGCCTTGGTGACACCGGGGAGCTGTTTTTT. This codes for CASSLGDTGELFF.

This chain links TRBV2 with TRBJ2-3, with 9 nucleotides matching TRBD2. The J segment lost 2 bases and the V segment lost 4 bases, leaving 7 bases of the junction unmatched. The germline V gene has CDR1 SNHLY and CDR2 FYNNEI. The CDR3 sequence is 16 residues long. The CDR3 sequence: CASSGGLAGITDTQYF. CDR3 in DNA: TGTGCCAGCAGTGGGGGGCTAGCGGGGATCACAGATACGCAGTATTTT. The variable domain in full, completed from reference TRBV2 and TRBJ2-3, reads EPEVTQTPSHQVTQMGQEVILRCVPISNHLYFYWYRQILGQKVEFLVSFYNNEISEKSEIFDDQFSVERPDGSNFTLKIRSTKLEDSAMYFCASSGGLAGITDTQYFGPGTRLTVL.

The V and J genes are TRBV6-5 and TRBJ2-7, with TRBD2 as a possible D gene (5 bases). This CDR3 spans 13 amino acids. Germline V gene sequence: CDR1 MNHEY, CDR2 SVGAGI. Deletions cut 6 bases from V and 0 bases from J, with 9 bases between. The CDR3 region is CASRAGNSYEQYF. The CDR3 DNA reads TGTGCCAGCAGGGCCGGGAACTCCTACGAGCAGTACTTC.

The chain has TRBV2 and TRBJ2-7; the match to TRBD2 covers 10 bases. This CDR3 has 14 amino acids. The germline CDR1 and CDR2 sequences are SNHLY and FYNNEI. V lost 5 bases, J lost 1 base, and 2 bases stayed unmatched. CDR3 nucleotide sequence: TGTGCCAGCAGTTGGACTAGCGGATCCTACGAGCAGTACTTC. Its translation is CASSWTSGSYEQYF. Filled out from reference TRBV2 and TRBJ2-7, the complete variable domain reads EPEVTQTPSHQVTQMGQEVILRCVPISNHLYFYWYRQILGQKVEFLVSFYNNEISEKSEIFDDQFSVERPDGSNFTLKIRSTKLEDSAMYFCASSWTSGSYEQYFGPGTRLTVT.

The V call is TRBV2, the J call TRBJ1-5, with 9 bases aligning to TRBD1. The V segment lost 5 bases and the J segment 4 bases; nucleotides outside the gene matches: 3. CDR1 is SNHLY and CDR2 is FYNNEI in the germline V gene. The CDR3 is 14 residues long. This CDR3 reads CASSRTGENQPQHF. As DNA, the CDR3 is TGTGCCAGCAGTAGGACAGGGGAGAATCAGCCCCAGCATTTT.

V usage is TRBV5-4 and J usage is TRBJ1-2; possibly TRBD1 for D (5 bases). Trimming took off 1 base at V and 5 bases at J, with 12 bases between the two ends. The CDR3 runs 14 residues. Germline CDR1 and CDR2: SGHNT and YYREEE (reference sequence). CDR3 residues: CASSLSGGNYGYTF. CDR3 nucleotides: TGTGCCAGCAGCTTGTCCGGGGGAAATTATGGCTACACCTTC.

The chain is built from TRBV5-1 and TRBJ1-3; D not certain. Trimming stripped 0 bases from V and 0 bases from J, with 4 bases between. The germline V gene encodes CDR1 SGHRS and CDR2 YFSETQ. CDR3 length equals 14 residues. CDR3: CASSLGPSGNTIYF. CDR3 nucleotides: TGCGCCAGCAGCTTGGGGCCCTCTGGAAACACCATATATTTT.

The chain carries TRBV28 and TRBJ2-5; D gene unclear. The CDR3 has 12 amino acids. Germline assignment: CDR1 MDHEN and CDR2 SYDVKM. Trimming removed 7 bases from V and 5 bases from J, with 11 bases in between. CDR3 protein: CASMRSPETQYF. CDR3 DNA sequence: TGTGCCAGCATGAGGAGTCCGGAGACCCAGTACTTC.

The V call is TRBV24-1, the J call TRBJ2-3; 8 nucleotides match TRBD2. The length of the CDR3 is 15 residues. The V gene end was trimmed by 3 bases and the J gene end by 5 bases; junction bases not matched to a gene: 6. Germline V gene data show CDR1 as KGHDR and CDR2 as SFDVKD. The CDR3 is CATSDPWTSLDTQYF. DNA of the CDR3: TGTGCCACCAGTGATCCGTGGACTAGCCTAGATACGCAGTATTTT.

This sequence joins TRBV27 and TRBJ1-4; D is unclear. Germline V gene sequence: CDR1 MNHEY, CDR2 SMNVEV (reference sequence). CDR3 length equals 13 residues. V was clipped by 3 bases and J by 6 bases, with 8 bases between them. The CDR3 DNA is TGTGCCAGCAGTTTTGGTGGAGATGAAAAACTGTTTTTT. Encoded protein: CASSFGGDEKLFF.

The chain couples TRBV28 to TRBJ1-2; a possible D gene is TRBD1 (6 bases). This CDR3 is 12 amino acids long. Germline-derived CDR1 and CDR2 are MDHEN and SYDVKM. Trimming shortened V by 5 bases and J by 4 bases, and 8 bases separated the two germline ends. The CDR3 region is CASSGTTYGYTF. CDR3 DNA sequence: TGTGCCAGCAGTGGGACAACCTATGGCTACACCTTC.

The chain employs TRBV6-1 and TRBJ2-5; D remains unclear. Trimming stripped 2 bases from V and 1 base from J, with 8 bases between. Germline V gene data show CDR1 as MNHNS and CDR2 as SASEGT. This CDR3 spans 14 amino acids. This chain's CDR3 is CASSESAVQETQYF. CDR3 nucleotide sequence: TGTGCCAGCAGTGAATCGGCGGTCCAAGAGACCCAGTACTTC.

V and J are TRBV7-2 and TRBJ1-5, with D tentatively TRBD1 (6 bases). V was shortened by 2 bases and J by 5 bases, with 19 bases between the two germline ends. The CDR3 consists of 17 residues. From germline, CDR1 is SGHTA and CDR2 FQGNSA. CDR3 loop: CASSLKWGGQSDQPQHF. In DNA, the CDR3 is TGTGCCAGCAGCTTAAAATGGGGGGGGCAGTCCGATCAGCCCCAGCATTTT. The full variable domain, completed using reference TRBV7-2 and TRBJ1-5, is GAGVSQSPSNKVTEKGKDVELRCDPISGHTALYWYRQSLGQGLEFLIYFQGNSAPDKSGLPSDRFSAERTGGSVSTLTIQRTQQEDSAVYLCASSLKWGGQSDQPQHFGDGTRLSIL.

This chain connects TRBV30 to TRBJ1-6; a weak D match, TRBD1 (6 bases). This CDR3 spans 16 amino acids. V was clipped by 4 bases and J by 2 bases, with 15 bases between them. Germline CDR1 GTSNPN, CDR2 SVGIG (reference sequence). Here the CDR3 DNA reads TGTGCCTGGACCCTTTCAGGGGCGGCCTATAATTCACCCCTCCACTTT. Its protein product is CAWTLSGAAYNSPLHF.

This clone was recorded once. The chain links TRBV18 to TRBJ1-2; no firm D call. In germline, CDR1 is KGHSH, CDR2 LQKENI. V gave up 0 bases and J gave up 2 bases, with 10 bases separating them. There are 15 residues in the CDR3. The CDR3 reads CASSPPNSQNYGYTF. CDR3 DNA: TGTGCCAGCTCACCACCGAACAGTCAAAACTATGGCTACACCTTC. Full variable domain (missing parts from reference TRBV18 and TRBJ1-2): NAGVMQNPRHLVRRRGQEARLRCSPMKGHSHVYWYRQLPEEGLKFMVYLQKENIIDESGMPKERFSAEFPKEGPSILRIQQVVRGDSAAYFCASSPPNSQNYGYTFGSGTRLTVV.

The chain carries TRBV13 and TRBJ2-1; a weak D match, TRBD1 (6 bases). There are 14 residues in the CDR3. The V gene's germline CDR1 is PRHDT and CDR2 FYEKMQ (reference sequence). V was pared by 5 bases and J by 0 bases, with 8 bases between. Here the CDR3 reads CASSLDSSYNEQFF. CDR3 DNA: TGTGCCAGCAGCCTGGACAGCTCCTACAATGAGCAGTTCTTC.

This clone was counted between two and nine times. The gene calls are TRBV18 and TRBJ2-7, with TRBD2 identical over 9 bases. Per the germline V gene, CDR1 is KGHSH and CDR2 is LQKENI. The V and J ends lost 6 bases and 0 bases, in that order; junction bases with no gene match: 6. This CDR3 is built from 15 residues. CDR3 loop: CASSSLAGSSYEQYF. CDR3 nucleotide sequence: TGTGCCAGCTCCTCGCTAGCGGGGTCCTCCTACGAGCAGTACTTC.

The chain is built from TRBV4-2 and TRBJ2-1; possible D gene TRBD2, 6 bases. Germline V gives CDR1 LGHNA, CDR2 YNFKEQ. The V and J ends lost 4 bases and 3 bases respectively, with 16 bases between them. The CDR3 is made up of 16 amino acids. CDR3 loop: CASSPTRDLGYNEQFF. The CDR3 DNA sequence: TGTGCCAGCAGCCCTACCCGGGACTTAGGCTACAATGAGCAGTTCTTC.

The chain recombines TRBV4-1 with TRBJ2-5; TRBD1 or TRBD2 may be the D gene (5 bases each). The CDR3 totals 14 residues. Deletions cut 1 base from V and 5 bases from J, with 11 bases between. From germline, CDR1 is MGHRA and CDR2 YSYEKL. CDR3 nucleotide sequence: TGCGCCAGCAGCCAAGGAGGGGAGTGGGAGACCCAGTACTTC. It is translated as CASSQGGEWETQYF.

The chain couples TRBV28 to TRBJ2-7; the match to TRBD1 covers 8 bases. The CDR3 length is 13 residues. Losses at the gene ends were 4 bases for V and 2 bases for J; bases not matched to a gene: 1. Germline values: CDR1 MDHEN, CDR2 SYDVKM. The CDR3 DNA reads TGTGCCAGCAGTTGGACAGGGACCTACGAGCAGTACTTC. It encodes CASSWTGTYEQYF.

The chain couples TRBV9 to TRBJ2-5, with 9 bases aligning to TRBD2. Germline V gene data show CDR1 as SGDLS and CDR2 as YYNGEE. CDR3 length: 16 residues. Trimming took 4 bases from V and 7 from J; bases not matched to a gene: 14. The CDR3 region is CASSPSGGGAHGTQYF. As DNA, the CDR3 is TGTGCCAGCAGCCCTAGCGGCGGGGGGGCTCACGGGACCCAGTACTTC.

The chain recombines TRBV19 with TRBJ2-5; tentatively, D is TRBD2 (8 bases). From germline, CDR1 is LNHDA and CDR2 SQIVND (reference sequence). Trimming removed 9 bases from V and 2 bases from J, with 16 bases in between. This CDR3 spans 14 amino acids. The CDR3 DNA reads TGTGCCAGCGGGAGGGGGCGCGGGCAAGAGACCCAGTACTTC. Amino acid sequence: CASGRGRGQETQYF.

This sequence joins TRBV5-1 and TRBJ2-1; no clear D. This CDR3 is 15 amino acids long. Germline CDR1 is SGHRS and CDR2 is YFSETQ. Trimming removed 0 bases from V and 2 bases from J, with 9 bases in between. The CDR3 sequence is CASSLEGNPYNEQFF. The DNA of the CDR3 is TGCGCCAGCAGCTTGGAAGGCAATCCCTACAATGAGCAGTTCTTC.

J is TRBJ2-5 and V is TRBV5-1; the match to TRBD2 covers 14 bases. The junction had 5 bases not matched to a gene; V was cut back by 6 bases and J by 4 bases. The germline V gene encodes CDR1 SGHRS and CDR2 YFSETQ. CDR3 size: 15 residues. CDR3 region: CASTLGTSGGETQYF. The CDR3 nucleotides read TGCGCCAGCACCCTGGGGACTAGCGGGGGAGAGACCCAGTACTTC.

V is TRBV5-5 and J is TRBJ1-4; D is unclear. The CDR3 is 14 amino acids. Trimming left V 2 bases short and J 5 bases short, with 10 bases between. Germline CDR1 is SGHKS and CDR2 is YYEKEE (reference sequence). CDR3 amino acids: CASSFGGSNEKLFF. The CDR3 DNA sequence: TGTGCCAGCAGCTTTGGAGGGAGCAATGAAAAACTGTTTTTT.

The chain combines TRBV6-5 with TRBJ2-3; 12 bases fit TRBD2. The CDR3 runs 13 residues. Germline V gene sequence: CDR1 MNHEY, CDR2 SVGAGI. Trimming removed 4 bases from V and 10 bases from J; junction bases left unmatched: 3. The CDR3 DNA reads TGTGCCAGCAGTTTGACTAGCGGGGGCTCGCAGTATTTT. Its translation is CASSLTSGGSQYF.

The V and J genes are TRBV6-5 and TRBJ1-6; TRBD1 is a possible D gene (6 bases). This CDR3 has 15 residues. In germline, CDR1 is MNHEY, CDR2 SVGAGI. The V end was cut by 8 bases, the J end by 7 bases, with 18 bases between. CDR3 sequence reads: CASQAPRGGNSPLHF. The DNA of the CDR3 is TGTGCCAGCCAGGCGCCCCGGGGGGGCAATTCACCCCTCCACTTT.

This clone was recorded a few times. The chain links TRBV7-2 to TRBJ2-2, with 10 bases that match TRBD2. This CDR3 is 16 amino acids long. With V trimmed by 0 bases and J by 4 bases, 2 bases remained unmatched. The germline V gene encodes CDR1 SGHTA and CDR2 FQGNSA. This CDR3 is CASSLAASGSTGELFF. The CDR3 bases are TGTGCCAGCAGCTTAGCAGCTAGCGGGAGCACCGGGGAGCTGTTTTTT.

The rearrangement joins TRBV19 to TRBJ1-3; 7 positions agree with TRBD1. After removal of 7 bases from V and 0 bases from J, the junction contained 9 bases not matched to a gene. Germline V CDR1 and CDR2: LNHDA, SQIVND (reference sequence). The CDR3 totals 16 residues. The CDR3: CASTPGGQFSGNTIYF. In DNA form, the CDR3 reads TGTGCCAGTACCCCCGGGGGACAGTTCTCTGGAAACACCATATATTTT.

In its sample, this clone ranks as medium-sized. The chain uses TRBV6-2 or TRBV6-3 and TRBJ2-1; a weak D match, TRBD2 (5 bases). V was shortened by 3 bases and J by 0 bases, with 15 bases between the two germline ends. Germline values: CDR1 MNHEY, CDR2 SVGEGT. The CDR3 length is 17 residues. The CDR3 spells CASSYAFPGNSYNEQFF. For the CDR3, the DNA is TGTGCCAGCAGTTATGCATTTCCGGGAAACTCCTACAATGAGCAGTTCTTC.